The TCR beta chain under discussion was sequenced for a study of cytomegalovirus exposure and HLA in healthy donors. PCR involved 60 Vbeta and 13 Jbeta primers. Method: immunoSEQ multiplex PCR; TCRdb's copy keeps in-frame clones and lacks some. The data contain about 260,000 clones, more than 55% of them singletons. The V gene lost 3 bases and the J gene lost 2 bases, with 10 bases spanning the gap. The CDR3 runs to 14 residues. The V gene's germline CDR1 is MGHDK and CDR2 SYGVNS. This clonotype was sampled from a female donor in good health and CMV-seronegative. Sequencing was carried out using PBMCs. The chain recombines TRBV25-1 with TRBJ1-2, with D maybe TRBD1 (6 bases). DNA for the CDR3: TGTGCCAGCAGTGATCGGGGGGCAAACTATGGCTACACCTTC. It specifies CASSDRGANYGYTF.